This entry describes one TCR beta chain. Its cognate antigen is unknown. This specimen comes from a study of tumor and adjacent non-tumor tissue in lung cancer. Regarding the study as a whole: In normal lung, the top 100 clones were significantly more dominant than in tumor.

Germline V gives CDR1 SGHAT, CDR2 FQNNGV. This CDR3 is built from 13 residues. Trimming removed 5 bases from V and 4 bases from J, with 9 bases in between. No cell sorting was done before RNA was extracted from the tissue. A modified ARM-PCR protocol with three rounds of nested PCR amplified TCRbeta. A single record per CDR3 protein comes from TCRdb applying MiXCR to the multiplex PCR reads. The sample carries about 200,000 distinct CDR3 sequences, 70% to 75% recorded once. The V and J genes are TRBV11-2 and TRBJ2-1; D is uncertain. Material: lung tumor tissue. This clonotype originated in a man in his fifties or sixties with non-small cell lung cancer. CDR3 coding DNA: TGTGCCAGCAGCCATCCATTTTACAATGAGCAGTTCTTC. Translation gives CASSHPFYNEQFF.